Below are 30 T cell receptor beta chains sequenced from a single sample in a study of TIL therapy for anti-PD-1-resistant metastatic lung cancer. The libraries were made with immunoSEQ v3. Clones were sequenced by immunoSEQ multiplex PCR, and TCRdb holds only the in-frame ones, with some missing. The sample lists about 21,000 clones; 60% to 85% were seen once. Time point of the sample: pre-treatment sample, taken before nivolumab and TIL therapy. The material sequenced was blood, taken at baseline. The origin of the receptors is a person aged 25 to 79 with non-small cell lung cancer.

The chain uses TRBV7-2 and TRBJ2-1; D is unresolved. Germline V CDR1 and CDR2: SGHTA, FQGNSA. CDR3 size: 11 residues. The V and J ends lost 2 bases and 8 bases respectively, with 4 bases between them. CDR3 protein: CASSLFDEQFF. For the CDR3, the DNA is TGTGCCAGCAGCTTATTTGATGAGCAGTTCTTC.

This chain links TRBV5-1 with TRBJ2-3; no reliable D call. The CDR3 spans 15 residues. V lost 0 bases, J lost 7 bases, and 15 bases lay in between. Germline V gives CDR1 SGHRS, CDR2 YFSETQ. Here the CDR3 reads CASSLEVGKGNTQYF. The CDR3 bases are TGCGCCAGCAGCTTGGAAGTGGGTAAGGGAAATACGCAGTATTTT.

The rearrangement joins TRBV11-2 to TRBJ1-3; 7 positions match TRBD1. Germline CDR1 is SGHAT and CDR2 is FQNNGV. V was pared by 4 bases and J by 4 bases, with 4 bases of the junction left unmatched. The CDR3 contains 14 residues. Here the CDR3 reads CASSSLQGGNTIYF. The CDR3 region has the DNA TGTGCCAGCAGCTCGCTACAGGGGGGAAACACCATATATTTT.

J is TRBJ2-7 and V is TRBV28; 8 positions match TRBD2. CDR1 is MDHEN, CDR2 SYDVKM, per germline. The CDR3 consists of 14 residues. V lost 4 bases and J lost 3; bases outside the gene matches: 5. This chain's CDR3 is CASSYRGGGYEQYF. In nucleotides, the CDR3 is TGTGCCAGCAGTTATCGGGGGGGTGGCTACGAGCAGTACTTC.

The V and J genes are TRBV5-1 and TRBJ2-7; D gene ambiguous. Trimming left V 5 bases short and J 0 bases short, with 12 bases between. The CDR3 is 14 residues long. Germline values: CDR1 SGHRS, CDR2 YFSETQ. The CDR3 here is CASRFDPSSYEQYF. The CDR3 DNA sequence: TGCGCCAGCAGGTTCGACCCGAGCTCCTACGAGCAGTACTTC.

The chain recombines TRBV30 with TRBJ2-3; tentative D call: TRBD2 (6 bases). This CDR3 contains 11 residues. CDR1 is GTSNPN and CDR2 is SVGIG in the germline V gene (reference sequence). V lost 2 bases to trimming and J lost 6 bases, with 6 bases between them. CDR3 in amino acids: CAWSRGDTQYF. The CDR3 nucleotides read TGTGCCTGGAGTCGGGGGGATACGCAGTATTTT.

This clone was detected once. This chain links TRBV9 with TRBJ2-5; 8 bases agree with TRBD1. Germline V gene lookup returns CDR1 SGDLS and CDR2 YYNGEE. The V and J ends lost 4 bases and 2 bases, in that order; junction bases with no gene match: 10. There are 16 residues in the CDR3. CDR3: CASSSPTGTGQETQYF. The CDR3 nucleotides are TGTGCCAGCAGCTCCCCAACCGGGACAGGTCAAGAGACCCAGTACTTC.

The V and J genes are TRBV5-4 and TRBJ2-5; 13 bases align to TRBD2. This CDR3 contains 15 residues. V lost 4 bases, J lost 10 bases, and 10 bases stayed unmatched. From germline, CDR1 is SGHNT and CDR2 YYREEE (reference sequence). The CDR3 DNA sequence: TGTGCCAGCAGCGGGGGACTAGCGGGGCCCCGGGGCCAGTACTTC. This encodes CASSGGLAGPRGQYF.

The chain uses TRBV7-3 and TRBJ2-5; 7 bases are shared with TRBD2. V lost 3 bases and J lost 4; bases outside the gene matches: 2. The CDR3 is 13 amino acids. Germline V gene lookup returns CDR1 SGHTA and CDR2 FQGTGA. CDR3 sequence (DNA): TGTGCCAGCAGCTTGAGGGAGGGAGAGACCCAGTACTTC. As protein: CASSLREGETQYF.

V usage is TRBV11-2 and J usage is TRBJ2-7; unclear D gene. Germline assignment: CDR1 SGHAT and CDR2 FQNNGV. The CDR3 length is 15 residues. V was shortened by 2 bases and J by 5 bases, with 16 bases between the two germline ends. This chain's CDR3 is CASSLSGSGVHEQYF. DNA for the CDR3: TGTGCCAGCAGCTTATCAGGTTCGGGTGTCCACGAGCAGTACTTC.

This rearrangement joins TRBV6-5 to TRBJ1-2; no clear D. Germline V CDR1 and CDR2: MNHEY, SVGAGI. The CDR3 sequence is 14 residues long. V was pared by 6 bases and J by 10 bases, with 21 bases between. The CDR3 nucleotides read TGTGCCAGCAGCGCCGGTATCTCTACTAGCTTCTACACCTTC. It translates to CASSAGISTSFYTF.

The chain combines TRBV28 with TRBJ1-1; 9 positions agree with TRBD1. The J segment lost 5 bases and the V segment lost 8 bases, leaving 9 bases of the junction unmatched. Germline values: CDR1 MDHEN, CDR2 SYDVKM. This CDR3 has 14 residues. As DNA, the CDR3 is TGTGCCAGCGAGGAACAGGGGGCTAAAACTGAAGCTTTCTTT. It encodes CASEEQGAKTEAFF.

Concerning this clone: No conserved phenylalanine or tryptophan is present at the end of the CDR3, so a read error is the likely explanation. The genes are TRBV30 and TRBJ2-7; D not resolved. The V gene lost 0 bases and the J gene lost 6 bases, with 9 bases spanning the gap. Per the germline V gene, CDR1 is GTSNPN and CDR2 is SVGIG (reference sequence). The CDR3 runs to 12 residues. CDR3 sequence reads: CAWSVGGSEQYL. Written as DNA, the CDR3 is TGTGCCTGGAGTGTAGGTGGTTCCGAGCAGTACCTC.

The CDR3 here is CASSYDRGGAEAFF. The CDR3 nucleotides are TGCGCCAGCAGTTACGACAGAGGAGGCGCTGAAGCTTTCTTT. J is TRBJ1-1 and V is TRBV5-1; TRBD1 might be the D (5 bases). This CDR3 region has 14 residues. CDR1 is SGHRS, CDR2 YFSETQ, per germline. Trimming took off 5 bases at V and 6 bases at J, with 17 bases between the two ends.

The gene calls are TRBV2 and TRBJ2-7; TRBD1 is a possible D gene (5 bases). Trimming removed 7 bases at V and 2 bases at J, with 12 bases between. Germline V gives CDR1 SNHLY, CDR2 FYNNEI. This CDR3 comprises 13 residues. This CDR3 reads CASTSTVTYEQYF. The DNA of the CDR3 is TGTGCCAGCACCTCGACAGTAACCTACGAGCAGTACTTC.

The chain recombines TRBV5-6 with TRBJ1-6; 8 nucleotides line up with TRBD1. The V gene end was trimmed by 3 bases and the J gene end by 10 bases; junction bases not matched to a gene: 6. The germline gives CDR1 SGHDT, CDR2 YYEEEE. The CDR3 sequence is 14 residues long. The CDR3 loop is CASSSNRGGSPLHF. The CDR3 region has the DNA TGTGCCAGCAGCTCTAACAGGGGGGGATCACCCCTCCACTTT.

As regards this clone: At one boundary the junction diverges from the germline segment, which might be a read error. Other DNA sequences in the sample encode the same CDR3. The V gene is TRBV6-6, the J gene TRBJ2-2; D gene ambiguous. CDR1 is MNHNY and CDR2 is SVGAGI in the germline V gene (reference sequence). The CDR3 runs to 15 residues. This CDR3 reads CASSSPGRNTGELFF. Written as DNA, the CDR3 is TGCGCCAGCAGTTCGCCAGGACGTAACACCGGGGAGCTGTTTTTT.

The gene calls are TRBV7-2 and TRBJ2-7; D might be TRBD1 (7 bases). Germline loops: CDR1 SGHTA, CDR2 FQGNSA. V was clipped by 4 bases and J by 6 bases, with 22 bases between them. The CDR3 is 16 residues long. CDR3: CASSSHRGISGAEQYF. The CDR3 DNA reads as TGTGCCAGCAGCTCTCACAGGGGAATCTCGGGGGCCGAGCAGTACTTC.

The chain couples TRBV10-1 to TRBJ2-5, with D perhaps being TRBD1 or TRBD2 (5 bases each). The tail of the sequence fits TRBJ2-7 better, so the J call may be wrong. CDR1 is WNHNN, CDR2 SYGVQD, per germline (reference sequence). The CDR3 length is 16 residues. CDR3 amino acids: CASSDPGQGHSYEQYF. The CDR3 coding sequence is TGCGCCAGCAGTGACCCGGGGCAAGGTCACTCCTACGAGCAGTACTTC.

This chain links TRBV11-2 with TRBJ1-1; no clear D. The CDR3 is made up of 16 amino acids. Germline V gene data show CDR1 as SGHAT and CDR2 as FQNNGV. V lost 3 bases and J 4 bases, leaving 18 bases between the germline ends. The DNA of the CDR3 is TGTGCCAGCAGCTTCCTGACGGGAAGGAGGGCCACTGAAGCTTTCTTT. The encoded protein is CASSFLTGRRATEAFF.

This clone was seen once. This chain uses TRBV30 with TRBJ1-1; possibly TRBD1 for D (6 bases). Trimming took 3 bases from V and 3 from J, leaving 17 bases between them. The germline gives CDR1 GTSNPN, CDR2 SVGIG (reference sequence). The CDR3 runs to 15 residues. CDR3 sequence: CAWRKGEPLHTEAFF. As DNA, the CDR3 is TGTGCCTGGAGAAAGGGGGAACCCCTGCACACTGAAGCTTTCTTT.

This chain joins TRBV6-4 and TRBJ2-1; 12 nucleotides match TRBD1. Germline V gene data show CDR1 as MRHNA and CDR2 as SNTAGT. The junction had 1 base not matched to a gene; V was cut back by 2 bases and J by 8 bases. This CDR3 spans 14 amino acids. This CDR3 reads CASSDGTGGDEQFF. In DNA, the CDR3 is TGTGCCAGCAGTGACGGGACAGGGGGCGATGAGCAGTTCTTC.

The chain carries TRBV28 and TRBJ2-7; 9 bases line up with TRBD1. The junction had 3 bases not matched to a gene; V was cut back by 1 base and J by 5 bases. Germline V lookup: CDR1 MDHEN, CDR2 SYDVKM. The CDR3 has 14 residues. CDR3 loop: CASSLLQGADEQYF. CDR3 coding DNA: TGTGCCAGCAGTTTATTACAGGGGGCGGACGAGCAGTACTTC.

This clone has more than one count but fewer than ten. The CDR3 reads CASKTGGQNIQYF. For the CDR3, the DNA is TGTGCCAGCAAGACAGGGGGGCAAAACATTCAGTACTTC. V usage is TRBV27 and J usage is TRBJ2-4, with 9 nucleotides matching TRBD1. This CDR3 comprises 13 residues. Unmatched junction bases numbered 3, after V lost 7 bases and J lost 5 bases. Germline V gene sequence: CDR1 MNHEY, CDR2 SMNVEV (reference sequence).

The genes are TRBV10-1 and TRBJ2-1; D may be TRBD1 (5 bases). Germline CDR1 WNHNN, CDR2 SYGVQD (reference sequence). This CDR3 comprises 13 residues. The ends were cut back, 0 bases at V and 8 bases at J, with 8 bases in the middle. CDR3 nucleotides: TGCGCCAGCAGTGAGTCGTGGGGCTATGAGCAGTTCTTC. Protein product: CASSESWGYEQFF.

This clone turned up a few times. DNA of the CDR3: TGTGCCAGCAGCTCATACAATGAGCAGTTCTTC. Translated, it gives CASSSYNEQFF. The J gene is TRBJ2-1, the V gene TRBV5-4; no reliable D call. Germline values: CDR1 SGHNT, CDR2 YYREEE (reference sequence). The CDR3 runs 11 residues. The V end was cut by 3 bases, the J end by 4 bases, with 2 bases between.

This chain uses TRBV27 with TRBJ2-2; D is undetermined. The CDR3 contains 12 residues. Germline CDR1 reads MNHEY; CDR2 reads SMNVEV (reference sequence). Between the trimmed V and J ends, which lost 10 bases and 6 bases, there was a span of 12 bases. CDR3 sequence (DNA): TGTGCCACCGGTTTCGGTCCCGGGGAGCTGTTTTTT. It is translated as CATGFGPGELFF.

The V call is TRBV18, the J call TRBJ1-5, with TRBD1 identical over 8 bases. CDR1 is KGHSH, CDR2 LQKENI, per germline. The J segment lost 7 bases and the V segment lost 6 bases, leaving 8 bases of the junction unmatched. The CDR3 is 14 residues long. The CDR3 is CASSLGQGRQPQHF. CDR3 DNA: TGTGCCAGCTCCCTAGGACAGGGACGACAGCCCCAGCATTTT.

Notes on this clone: Without the conserved terminal phenylalanine or tryptophan, this CDR3 likely stems from a read error. The chain carries TRBV6-5 and TRBJ1-2; TRBD1 is a possible D gene (6 bases). The CDR3 covers 13 residues. Trimming shortened V by 6 bases and J by 10 bases, and 18 bases separated the two germline ends. CDR1 MNHEY and CDR2 SVGAGI come from the germline V gene. The CDR3 DNA reads as TGTGCCAGCAGGGAAAACAACAGGGTTGACTACACCCTC. Protein product: CASRENNRVDYTL.

V is TRBV7-9 and J is TRBJ2-3, with D hard to call. Germline CDR1 SEHNR, CDR2 FQNEAQ (reference sequence). The CDR3 length is 13 residues. The germline V and J ends were trimmed by 5 bases and 2 bases, with 8 bases remaining between them. CDR3: CASSTGFTDTQYF. The CDR3 DNA reads TGTGCCAGCAGCACCGGGTTCACAGATACGCAGTATTTT.